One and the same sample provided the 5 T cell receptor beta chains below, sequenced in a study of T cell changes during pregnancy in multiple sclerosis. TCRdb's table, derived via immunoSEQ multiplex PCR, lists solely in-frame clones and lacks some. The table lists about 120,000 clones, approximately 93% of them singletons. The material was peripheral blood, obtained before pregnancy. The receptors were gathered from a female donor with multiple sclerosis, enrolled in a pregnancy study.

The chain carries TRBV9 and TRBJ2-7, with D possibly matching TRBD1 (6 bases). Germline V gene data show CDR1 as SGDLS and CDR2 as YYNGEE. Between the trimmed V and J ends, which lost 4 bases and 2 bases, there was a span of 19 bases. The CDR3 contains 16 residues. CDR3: CASSPTLGTFPYEQYF. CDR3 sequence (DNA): TGTGCCAGCAGCCCTACCCTGGGGACATTTCCCTACGAGCAGTACTTC.

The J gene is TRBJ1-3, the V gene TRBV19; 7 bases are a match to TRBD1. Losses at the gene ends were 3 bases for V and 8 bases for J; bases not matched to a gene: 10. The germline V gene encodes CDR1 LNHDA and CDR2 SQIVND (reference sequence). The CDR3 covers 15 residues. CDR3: CASSIGQASGYTIYF. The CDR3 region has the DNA TGTGCCAGTAGTATCGGACAGGCCTCGGGATACACCATATATTTT.

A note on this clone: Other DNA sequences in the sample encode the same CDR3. The CDR3 DNA sequence: TGTGCCAGCAGTTACCGTAGGAACACTGAAGCTTTCTTT. This gives the protein CASSYRRNTEAFF. This chain connects TRBV27 to TRBJ1-1; D remains unclear. The V gene's germline CDR1 is MNHEY and CDR2 SMNVEV (reference sequence). V was pared by 4 bases and J by 1 base, with 7 bases between. The CDR3 loop spans 13 amino acids.

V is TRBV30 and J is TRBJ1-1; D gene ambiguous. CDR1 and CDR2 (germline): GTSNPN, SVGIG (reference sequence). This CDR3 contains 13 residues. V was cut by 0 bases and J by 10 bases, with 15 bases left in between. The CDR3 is CAWSVLYVGRAFF. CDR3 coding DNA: TGTGCCTGGAGTGTACTGTATGTTGGGAGAGCTTTCTTT.

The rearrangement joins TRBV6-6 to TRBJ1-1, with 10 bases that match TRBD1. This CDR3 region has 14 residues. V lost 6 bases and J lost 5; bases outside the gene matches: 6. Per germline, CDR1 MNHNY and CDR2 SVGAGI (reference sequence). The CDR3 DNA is TGTGCCAGCAGGGTGGACAGGGGGTGGACTGAAGCTTTCTTT. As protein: CASRVDRGWTEAFF.